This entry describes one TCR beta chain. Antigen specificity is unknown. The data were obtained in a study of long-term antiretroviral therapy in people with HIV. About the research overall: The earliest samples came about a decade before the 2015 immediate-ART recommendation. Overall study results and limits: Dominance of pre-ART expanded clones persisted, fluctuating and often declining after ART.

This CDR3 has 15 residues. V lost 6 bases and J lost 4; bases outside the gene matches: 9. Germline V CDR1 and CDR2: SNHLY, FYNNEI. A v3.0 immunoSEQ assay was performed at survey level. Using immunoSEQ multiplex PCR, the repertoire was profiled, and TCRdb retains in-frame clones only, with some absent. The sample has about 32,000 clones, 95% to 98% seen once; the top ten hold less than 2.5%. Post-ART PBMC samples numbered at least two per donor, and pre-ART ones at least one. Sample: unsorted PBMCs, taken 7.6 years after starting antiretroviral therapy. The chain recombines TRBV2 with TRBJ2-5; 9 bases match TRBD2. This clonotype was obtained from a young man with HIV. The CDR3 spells CASSGGGGAGETQYF. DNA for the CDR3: TGTGCCAGCAGCGGGGGCGGGGGGGCCGGAGAGACCCAGTACTTC.